This record covers a single TCR beta chain. Reverse transcription used about 0.5 to 1 ug RNA and random hexamers. Across 54 Vbeta and 13 Jbeta, TCR beta CDR3 was amplified with immunoSEQ multiplex PCR. TCRdb ran MiXCR on the immunoSEQ multiplex PCR reads and lists one entry per CDR3 protein. The sample shows over 95,000 distinct CDR3 sequences, less than 95% of them seen only once. The data are from a study of CD8 T cells in Susac syndrome. The V segment lost 4 bases and the J segment 6 bases; nucleotides outside the gene matches: 7. This CDR3 region has 15 residues. Germline CDR1 is SEHNR and CDR2 is FQNEAQ (reference sequence). From blood CD8+ and CD4+ T cells, TCR beta sequences were generated.

This rearrangement joins TRBV7-9 to TRBJ2-1; 9 positions agree with TRBD2. The clonotype originates from a human donor in good health. Specimen: CD8+ T cells from PBMCs. The DNA for the CDR3 is TGTGCCAGCAGCTCGCCGGGACTAGCTCTCAATGAGCAGTTCTTC. Translated: CASSSPGLALNEQFF.